This T cell receptor beta chain was identified during a study of blood T cell repertoires in COVID-19. Study in general: The United States, Italy and Spain were the sources of the acute and convalescent COVID-19 samples.

Trimming cost V 0 bases and J 5 bases; bases outside gene matches: 0. The CDR3 has 14 amino acids. Per germline, CDR1 KGHSH and CDR2 LQKENI. The repertoire was sequenced with immunoSEQ multiplex PCR; TCRdb's copy has only in-frame clones and lacks some. Of 240,000 or so clones detected, more than 75% appear once; the ten largest clones hold around 0.98%. Sequences were obtained from peripheral blood. This sequence was found in a woman aged 35 to 49 who had recovered from COVID-19. The chain is built from TRBV18 and TRBJ2-5; 10 positions match TRBD2. The CDR3 DNA reads as TGTGCCAGCTCACCACCGGGACTAGCGGAGACCCAGTACTTC. This codes for CASSPPGLAETQYF.